This T cell receptor beta chain originates from a study of blood T cell repertoires in COVID-19. Study details: Some COVID-19 samples were acute and others convalescent; all came from the United States, Italy and Spain. T cells, B-cell-depleted T cells, or PBMCs provided the cDNA or gDNA that served as material.

Germline V CDR1 and CDR2: MNHEY, SVGEGT. V was pared by 4 bases and J by 13 bases, with 4 bases of the junction left unmatched. The CDR3 runs to 11 residues. Here immunoSEQ multiplex PCR was the method, and the copy in TCRdb shows in-frame clones only, minus some. The sample includes fewer than 200,000 clones, about 74% of them seen just once. The chain combines TRBV6-2 or TRBV6-3 with TRBJ1-5; 7 bases line up with TRBD1. This receptor was identified in a woman aged 80 or older with acute or convalescent COVID-19. Material for sequencing was peripheral blood. The CDR3 is CASSSAQGQHF. The CDR3 DNA is TGTGCCAGCAGTTCCGCACAGGGGCAGCATTTT.